This T cell receptor (beta chain) was identified in a study of blood T cell repertoires in COVID-19. Study overall: The origin of the acute and convalescent COVID-19 samples was the United States, Italy and Spain. T cells, B-cell-depleted T cells, or PBMCs provided the cDNA or gDNA that served as material.

The V gene's germline CDR1 is WNHNN and CDR2 SYGVQD (reference sequence). The CDR3 contains 14 residues. V lost 5 bases, J lost 5 bases, and 5 bases stayed unmatched. In the original analysis: Reference gene primer amplification yielded estimated nucleated cell counts. TCRdb's copy holds only in-frame clones and misses some; the assay was immunoSEQ multiplex PCR. V, J and clone size are taken as reported in that table, and D and trimming were inferred from the DNA itself. The sample lists under 20,000 clones; over 80% were seen once. The TCR originated in a human donor in a cohort sampled during active COVID-19. This chain uses TRBV10-1 with TRBJ2-5; 10 bases are a match to TRBD2. Material for sequencing was peripheral blood. The CDR3 is CASSPSGRWETQYF. The CDR3 bases are TGCGCCAGCAGTCCTAGCGGGAGATGGGAGACCCAGTACTTC.